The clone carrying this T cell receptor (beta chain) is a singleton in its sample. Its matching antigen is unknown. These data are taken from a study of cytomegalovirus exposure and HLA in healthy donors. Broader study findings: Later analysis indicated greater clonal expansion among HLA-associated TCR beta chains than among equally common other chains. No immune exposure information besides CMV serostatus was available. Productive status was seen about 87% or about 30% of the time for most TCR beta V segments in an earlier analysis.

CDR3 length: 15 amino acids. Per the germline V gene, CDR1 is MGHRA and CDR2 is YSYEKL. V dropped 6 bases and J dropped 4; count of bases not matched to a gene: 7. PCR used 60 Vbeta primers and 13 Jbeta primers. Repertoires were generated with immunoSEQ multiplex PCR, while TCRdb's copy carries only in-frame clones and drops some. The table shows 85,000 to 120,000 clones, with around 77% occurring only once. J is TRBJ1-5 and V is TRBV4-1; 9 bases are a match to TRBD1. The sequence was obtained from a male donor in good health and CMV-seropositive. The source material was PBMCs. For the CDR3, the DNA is TGCGCCAGCAGACTCACAGGGGGCGCGAATCAGCCCCAGCATTTT. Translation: CASRLTGGANQPQHF.